This TCR beta chain was captured in a study of blood T cell repertoires in COVID-19. Whole-study context: Some COVID-19 samples were acute and others convalescent; all came from the United States, Italy and Spain. T cells, B-cell-depleted T cells, or PBMCs provided the cDNA or gDNA that served as material.

CDR3 length: 15 residues. V lost 3 bases, J lost 4 bases, and 19 bases lay in between. Germline V gives CDR1 DFQATT, CDR2 SNEGSKA (reference sequence). Data came from immunoSEQ multiplex PCR; TCRdb stores just in-frame clones and leaves some out. The table shows about 240,000 clones, with around nine tenths occurring only once. The sample consisted of peripheral blood. This sequence was found in a woman in her seventies with active or convalescent COVID-19. This chain links TRBV20-1 with TRBJ2-7, with TRBD2 as a possible D gene (7 bases). Here the CDR3 reads CSASVRPGGPYEQYF. In DNA, the CDR3 is TGCAGTGCTAGTGTACGGCCGGGGGGCCCTTACGAGCAGTACTTC.